This T cell receptor beta chain was identified during a study of a mutant IDH1 vaccine in newly diagnosed glioma. Turning to the study itself: The initiation of vaccination occurred 4-6 weeks after radiotherapy alone, or with temozolomide cycles. Earlier therapy was either radiotherapy, temozolomide, or both, and most got both. Overall study findings and caveats: Top-clonotype changes in peripheral T cells seemed unrelated to pseudoprogression.

Of note for this clone: Its specificity is unknown.

Sequenced by immunoSEQ multiplex PCR; TCRdb stores in-frame clones only, minus some. The sample consists of 45,000 to 60,000 clones, about three quarters of them appearing once. As for time point: week 5, during vaccination. The vaccine gave 300 ug of a 20-mer mutant IDH1 peptide subcutaneously per dose. The donor cohort comprised cases of new WHO grade 3 or 4 IDH1-mutant, ATRX-lost astrocytoma. The sample in question was PBMCs, obtained from a glioma patient whose treatment included an IDH1 peptide vaccine. The clonotype was recovered from a man aged 45-65 years with glioma.

The DNA for the CDR3 is TGTGCCTGGGGGACAGGGAACAATCAGCCCCAGCATTTT. Protein sequence: CAWGTGNNQPQHF. The chain carries TRBV30 and TRBJ1-5, with 9 bases lining up with TRBD1. This CDR3 contains 13 residues. Germline CDR1 GTSNPN, CDR2 SVGIG (reference sequence). V dropped 5 bases and J dropped 3; count of bases not matched to a gene: 2.